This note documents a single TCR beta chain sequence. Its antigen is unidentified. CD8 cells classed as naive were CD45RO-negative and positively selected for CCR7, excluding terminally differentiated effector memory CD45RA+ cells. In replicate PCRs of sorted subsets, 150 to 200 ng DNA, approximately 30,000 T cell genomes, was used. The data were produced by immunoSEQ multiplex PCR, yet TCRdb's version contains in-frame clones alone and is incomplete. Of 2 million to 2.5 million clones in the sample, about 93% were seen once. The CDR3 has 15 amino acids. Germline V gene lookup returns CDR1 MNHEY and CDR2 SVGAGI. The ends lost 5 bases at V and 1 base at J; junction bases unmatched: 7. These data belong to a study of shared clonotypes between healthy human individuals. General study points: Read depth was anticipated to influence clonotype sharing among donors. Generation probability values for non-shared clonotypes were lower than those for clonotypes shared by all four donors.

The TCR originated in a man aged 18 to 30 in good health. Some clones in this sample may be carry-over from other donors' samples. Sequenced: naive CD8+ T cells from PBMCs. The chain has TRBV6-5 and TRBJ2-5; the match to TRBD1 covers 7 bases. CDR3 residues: CASSKDRVGQETQYF. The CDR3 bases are TGTGCCAGCAGTAAAGACAGGGTAGGCCAAGAGACCCAGTACTTC.